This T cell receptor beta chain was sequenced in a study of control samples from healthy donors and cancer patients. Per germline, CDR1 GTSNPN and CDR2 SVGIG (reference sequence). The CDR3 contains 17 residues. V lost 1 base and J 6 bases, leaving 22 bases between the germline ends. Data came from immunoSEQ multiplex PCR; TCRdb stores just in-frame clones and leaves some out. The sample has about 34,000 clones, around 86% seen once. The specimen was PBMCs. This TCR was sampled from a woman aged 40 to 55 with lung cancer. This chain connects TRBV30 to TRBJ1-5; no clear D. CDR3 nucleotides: TGTGCCTGGAGTGGGGGATCCGGTGAAAGGGAGAGTCAGCCCCAGCATTTT. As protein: CAWSGGSGERESQPQHF.